This entry concerns a single TCR beta chain. This sample was taken from a study of blood T cell repertoires in COVID-19. Study context: PBMCs, B-cell-depleted T cells, or T cells provided the cDNA or gDNA that made up the material.

This CDR3 spans 17 amino acids. Per germline, CDR1 MGHRA and CDR2 YSYEKL. J was trimmed by 2 bases and V by 0 bases; bases with no gene match: 6. Assay: immunoSEQ multiplex PCR; the TCRdb copy retains only in-frame clones and omits some. The sample lists under 250,000 clones, 75% to 90% occurring once. The clonotype originates from a man aged 40-49 years with acute or convalescent COVID-19. The specimen sequenced was peripheral blood. The chain uses TRBV4-1 and TRBJ2-1; 8 bases are shared with TRBD2. The CDR3 reads CASSQDRTGGPYNEQFF. CDR3 bases: TGCGCCAGCAGCCAAGATAGAACGGGGGGGCCCTACAATGAGCAGTTCTTC.